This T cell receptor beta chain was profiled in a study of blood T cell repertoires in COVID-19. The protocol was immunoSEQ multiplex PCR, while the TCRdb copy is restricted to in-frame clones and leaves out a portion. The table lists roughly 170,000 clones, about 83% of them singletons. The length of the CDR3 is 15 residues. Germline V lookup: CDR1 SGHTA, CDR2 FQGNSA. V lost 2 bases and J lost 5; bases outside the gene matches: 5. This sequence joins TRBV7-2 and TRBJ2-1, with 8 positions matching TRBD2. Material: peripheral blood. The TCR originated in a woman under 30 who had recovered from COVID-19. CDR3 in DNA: TGTGCCAGCAGCTTATCGGGAGGGCATAACAATGAGCAGTTCTTC. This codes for CASSLSGGHNNEQFF. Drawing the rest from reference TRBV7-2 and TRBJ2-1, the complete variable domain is GAGVSQSPSNKVTEKGKDVELRCDPISGHTALYWYRQSLGQGLEFLIYFQGNSAPDKSGLPSDRFSAERTGGSVSTLTIQRTQQEDSAVYLCASSLSGGHNNEQFFGPGTRLTVL.